This T cell receptor beta chain is drawn from a study of blood T cells in healthy people across ages. Study-level points and caveats: In these data, TCR beta diversity tracked strongly with naive T cell percentage.

A sample-barcoded 5' primer and a J-beta primer mix were used in a second PCR of about 7 to 12 cycles. TCRdb used MiXCR to reprocess the 5' RACE reads, holding one entry per CDR3 protein. The sample includes around 780,000 distinct CDR3 sequences, about 26% of them seen just once. The table lists this clonotype with a few counts. Its antigen is as yet unknown. There are 12 residues in the CDR3. Unmatched junction bases numbered 3, after V lost 4 bases and J lost 4 bases. Germline loops: CDR1 SQVTM, CDR2 ANQGSEA. The sample also formed part of further work on T cells of mothers and their children. This second study says: A few mothers and their six children, all healthy Caucasians, donated.

Sequenced material: blood. The sequence was collected from a boy aged 10-17 years in good health. This chain joins TRBV29-1 and TRBJ2-5, with TRBD2 identical over 7 bases. The CDR3, as DNA: TGCAGCGTTGTTACGGGGGGAGAGACCCAGTACTTC. Amino acid sequence: CSVVTGGETQYF.